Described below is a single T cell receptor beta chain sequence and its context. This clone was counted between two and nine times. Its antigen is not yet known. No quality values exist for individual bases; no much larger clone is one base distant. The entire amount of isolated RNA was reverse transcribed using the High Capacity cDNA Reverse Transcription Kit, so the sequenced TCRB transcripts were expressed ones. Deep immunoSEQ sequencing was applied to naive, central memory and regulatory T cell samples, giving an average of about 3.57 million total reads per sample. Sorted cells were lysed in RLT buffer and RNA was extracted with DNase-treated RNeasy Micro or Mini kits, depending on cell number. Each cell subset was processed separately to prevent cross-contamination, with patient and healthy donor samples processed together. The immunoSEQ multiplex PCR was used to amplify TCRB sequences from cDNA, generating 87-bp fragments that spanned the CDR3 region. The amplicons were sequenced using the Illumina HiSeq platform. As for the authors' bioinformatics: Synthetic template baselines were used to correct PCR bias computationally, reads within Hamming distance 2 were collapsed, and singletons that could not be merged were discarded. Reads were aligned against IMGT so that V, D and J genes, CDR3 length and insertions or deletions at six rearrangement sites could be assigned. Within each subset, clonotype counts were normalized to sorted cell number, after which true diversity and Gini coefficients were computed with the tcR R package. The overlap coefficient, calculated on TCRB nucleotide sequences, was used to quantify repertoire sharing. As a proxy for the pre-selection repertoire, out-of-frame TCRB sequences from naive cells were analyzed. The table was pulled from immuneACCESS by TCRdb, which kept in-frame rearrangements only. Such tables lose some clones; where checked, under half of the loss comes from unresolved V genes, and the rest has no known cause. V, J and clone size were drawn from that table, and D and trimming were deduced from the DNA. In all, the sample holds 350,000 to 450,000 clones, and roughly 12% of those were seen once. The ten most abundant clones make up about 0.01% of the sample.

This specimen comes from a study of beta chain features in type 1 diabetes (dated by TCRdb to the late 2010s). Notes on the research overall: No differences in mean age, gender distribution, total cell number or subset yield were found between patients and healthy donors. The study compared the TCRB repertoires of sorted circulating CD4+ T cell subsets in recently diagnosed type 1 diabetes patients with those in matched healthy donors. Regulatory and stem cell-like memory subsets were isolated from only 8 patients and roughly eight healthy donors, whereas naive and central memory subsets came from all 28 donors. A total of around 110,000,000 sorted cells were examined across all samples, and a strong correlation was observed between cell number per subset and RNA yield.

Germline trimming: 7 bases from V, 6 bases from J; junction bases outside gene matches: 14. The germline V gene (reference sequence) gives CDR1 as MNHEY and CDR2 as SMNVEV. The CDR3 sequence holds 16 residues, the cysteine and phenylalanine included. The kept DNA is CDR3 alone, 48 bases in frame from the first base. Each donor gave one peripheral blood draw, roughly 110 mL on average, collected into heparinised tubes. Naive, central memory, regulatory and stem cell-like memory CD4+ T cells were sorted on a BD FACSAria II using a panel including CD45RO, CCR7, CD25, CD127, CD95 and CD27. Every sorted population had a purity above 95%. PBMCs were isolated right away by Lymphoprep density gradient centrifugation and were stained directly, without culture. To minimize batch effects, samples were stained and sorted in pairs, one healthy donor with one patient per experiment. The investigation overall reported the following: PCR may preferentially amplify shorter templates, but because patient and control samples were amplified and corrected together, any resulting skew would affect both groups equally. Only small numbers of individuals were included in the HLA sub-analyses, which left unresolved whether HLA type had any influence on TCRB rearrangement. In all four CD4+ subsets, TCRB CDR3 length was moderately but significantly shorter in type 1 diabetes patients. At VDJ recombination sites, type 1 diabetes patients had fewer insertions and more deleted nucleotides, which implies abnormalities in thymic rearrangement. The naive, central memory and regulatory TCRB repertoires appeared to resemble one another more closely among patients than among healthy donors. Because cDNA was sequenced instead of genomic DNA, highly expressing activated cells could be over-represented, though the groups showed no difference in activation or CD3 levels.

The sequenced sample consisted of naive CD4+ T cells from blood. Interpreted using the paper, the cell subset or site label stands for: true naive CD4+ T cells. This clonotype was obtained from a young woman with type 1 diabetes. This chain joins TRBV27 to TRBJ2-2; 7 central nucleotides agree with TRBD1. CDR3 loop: CASNNRGDARSGELFF. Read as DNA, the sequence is TGTGCCAGCAATAACAGGGGCGACGCGAGGTCCGGGGAGCTGTTTTTT.